This T cell receptor beta chain stems from a study of blood T cell repertoires in COVID-19. For the study at large: T cells, B-cell-depleted T cells, or PBMCs supplied cDNA or gDNA.

V lost 2 bases to trimming and J lost 0 bases, with 7 bases between them. This CDR3 has 15 amino acids. Germline CDR1 reads SGHTA; CDR2 reads FQGTGA. This table comes from immunoSEQ multiplex PCR, and its TCRdb copy is limited to in-frame clones, with some not included. The sample has about 210,000 clones, 80% to 90% seen once. Sequenced input: peripheral blood. The rearrangement uses TRBV7-3 and TRBJ2-2, with no clear D. The clonotype originates from a woman aged 45-59 years with acute or convalescent COVID-19. CDR3 in amino acids: CASSLFAPNTGELFF. CDR3 nucleotide sequence: TGTGCCAGCAGCTTATTCGCGCCGAACACCGGGGAGCTGTTTTTT.